The 18 T cell receptor beta chains given below trace back to one sample, sequenced in a study of lymphopenia after photon versus proton radiotherapy. Clones were read by immunoSEQ multiplex PCR, and TCRdb kept only the in-frame ones, dropping some. Here the sample spans tens of thousands of clones, around 90% being singletons. Sequenced material: peripheral blood, taken from a patient treated with proton-based radiotherapy. These TCRs come from an older woman with pancreatic cancer. Some clones in this sample may be carry-over from other donors' samples.

The rearrangement uses TRBV5-4 and TRBJ1-1; TRBD1 is a possible D gene (5 bases). The germline V and J ends were trimmed by 4 bases and 1 base, with 14 bases remaining between them. The CDR3 loop spans 15 amino acids. From germline, CDR1 is SGHNT and CDR2 YYREEE (reference sequence). The chain's CDR3 is CASSGPPTENTEAFF. The CDR3 nucleotides are TGTGCCAGCAGCGGGCCTCCGACAGAGAACACTGAAGCTTTCTTT.

The chain is built from TRBV9 and TRBJ2-7; the match to TRBD1 covers 9 bases. This CDR3 comprises 15 residues. With 3 bases clipped from V and 5 bases from J, the junction kept 9 bases outside the gene matches. Germline CDR1 is SGDLS and CDR2 is YYNGEE. The CDR3 protein is CASSAVGTGRDEQYF. The CDR3 bases are TGTGCCAGCAGCGCCGTCGGGACAGGGCGCGACGAGCAGTACTTC.

J is TRBJ1-2 and V is TRBV29-1; D ambiguous. The CDR3 is 13 amino acids. Looked up from germline, CDR1 is SQVTM and CDR2 is ANQGSEA. The V and J ends lost 1 base and 4 bases respectively, with 10 bases between them. This chain's CDR3 is CSVEGAGIYGYTF. The CDR3 coding sequence is TGCAGCGTTGAAGGGGCCGGGATCTATGGCTACACCTTC.

This rearrangement joins TRBV28 to TRBJ1-2; D is ambiguous. The CDR3 loop spans 14 amino acids. Trimming took 7 bases from V and 2 from J, leaving 14 bases between them. From germline, CDR1 is MDHEN and CDR2 SYDVKM. The CDR3 sequence is CASTGSPINYGYTF. CDR3 nucleotide sequence: TGTGCCAGCACCGGAAGCCCGATAAACTATGGCTACACCTTC.

The V call is TRBV30, the J call TRBJ1-4, with 7 bases lining up with TRBD1. Trimming removed 5 bases from V and 2 bases from J; junction bases left unmatched: 5. The V gene's germline CDR1 is GTSNPN and CDR2 SVGIG (reference sequence). The CDR3 contains 14 residues. The CDR3 DNA sequence: TGTGCCTGGGGGAGGGGGCCGACTAATGAAAAACTGTTTTTT. It yields the protein CAWGRGPTNEKLFF.

The chain is built from TRBV27 and TRBJ2-7; TRBD2 matches at 11 bases. This CDR3 has 15 residues. V trimming: 6 bases; J trimming: 2 bases; junction bases outside the gene matches: 6. Germline lookup yields CDR1 MNHEY and CDR2 SMNVEV (reference sequence). CDR3 in DNA: TGTGCCAGCAGGCACCCGGGACTAGCGGCCTACGAGCAGTACTTC. This encodes CASRHPGLAAYEQYF.

The J gene is TRBJ2-7, the V gene TRBV5-6; TRBD2 might be the D (6 bases). The ends were cut back, 4 bases at V and 1 base at J, with 12 bases in the middle. The CDR3 is 14 residues long. Germline values: CDR1 SGHDT, CDR2 YYEEEE. CDR3 DNA sequence: TGTGCCAGCAGCCTTAGCGGTCTTTCCTACGAGCAGTACTTC. The encoded protein is CASSLSGLSYEQYF.

The count of this clone is one. The rearrangement joins TRBV4-2 to TRBJ2-5, with D possibly called TRBD1 or TRBD2 (6 bases each). In germline, CDR1 is LGHNA, CDR2 YNFKEQ. V was clipped by 1 base and J by 5 bases, with 11 bases between them. The CDR3 covers 14 residues. Here the CDR3 reads CASSQGRGGETQYF. The CDR3, as DNA: TGTGCCAGCAGCCAAGGTAGAGGGGGGGAGACCCAGTACTTC.

This clone was seen just once. The chain has TRBV5-1 and TRBJ2-1; 7 nucleotides match TRBD2. Looked up from germline, CDR1 is SGHRS and CDR2 is YFSETQ. This CDR3 is 13 amino acids long. V lost 3 bases and J lost 7; bases outside the gene matches: 4. The CDR3 protein is CASSWDSGNEQFF. CDR3 in DNA: TGCGCCAGCAGCTGGGATAGCGGGAATGAGCAGTTCTTC.

This chain joins TRBV9 and TRBJ1-3, with a tentative D call TRBD1 (5 bases). The CDR3 sequence is 16 residues long. V dropped 0 bases and J dropped 0 bases, with 10 bases sitting between them. Germline assignment: CDR1 SGDLS and CDR2 YYNGEE. In DNA form, the CDR3 reads TGTGCCAGCAGCGTAGAGGGGTTATTCTCTGGAAACACCATATATTTT. Translating gives CASSVEGLFSGNTIYF.

The rearrangement joins TRBV4-1 to TRBJ2-7; 9 bases are a match to TRBD2. Per germline, CDR1 MGHRA and CDR2 YSYEKL. The CDR3 runs 15 residues. The trim removed 3 bases at V and 8 bases at J, leaving 11 bases unmatched. The CDR3 reads CASSQPLGLAGKQYF. The DNA of the CDR3 is TGCGCCAGCAGCCAGCCTCTGGGACTAGCCGGCAAGCAGTACTTC.

This clone was seen a single time. This chain joins TRBV11-2 and TRBJ2-2; D perhaps matches TRBD2 (6 bases). The CDR3 covers 14 residues. V was cut by 4 bases and J by 4 bases, with 10 bases left in between. Germline V gene data show CDR1 as SGHAT and CDR2 as FQNNGV. CDR3 bases: TGTGCCAGCAGCTCACGACTAGTCACCGGGGAGCTGTTTTTT. Translated, it gives CASSSRLVTGELFF.

The chain uses TRBV15 and TRBJ2-7; no clear D gene. V lost 4 bases and J lost 5, with 15 bases in between. The CDR3 is made up of 14 amino acids. Germline V gives CDR1 LNHNV, CDR2 YYDKDF (reference sequence). This CDR3 reads CATSTRAPSHEQYF. In DNA form, the CDR3 reads TGTGCCACCAGCACTCGGGCGCCCAGCCACGAGCAGTACTTC.

The chain is built from TRBV28 and TRBJ1-1; no definite D call. The CDR3 runs to 13 residues. CDR1 is MDHEN and CDR2 is SYDVKM in the germline V gene. Between the trimmed V and J ends, which lost 11 bases and 5 bases, there was a span of 18 bases. This CDR3 is CACRVSLATEAFF. CDR3 nucleotides: TGTGCCTGTCGGGTCTCCCTGGCGACTGAAGCTTTCTTT.

V is TRBV5-4 and J is TRBJ2-1, with TRBD2 identical over 7 bases. The CDR3 length is 16 residues. Germline V gene lookup returns CDR1 SGHNT and CDR2 YYREEE (reference sequence). V shed 4 bases, J shed 0 bases, and the junction held 7 bases outside the gene matches. CDR3: CASSGGRAGSYNEQFF. DNA of the CDR3: TGTGCCAGCAGCGGTGGGAGGGCAGGCTCCTACAATGAGCAGTTCTTC. Complete variable domain (other parts from reference TRBV5-4 and TRBJ2-1): ETGVTQSPTHLIKTRGQQVTLRCSSQSGHNTVSWYQQALGQGPQFIFQYYREEENGRGNFPPRFSGLQFPNYSSELNVNALELDDSALYLCASSGGRAGSYNEQFFGPGTRLTVL.

The V call is TRBV2, the J call TRBJ2-1; D unclear. CDR3 length: 13 residues. CDR1 SNHLY and CDR2 FYNNEI come from the germline V gene. Trimming pared 8 bases from V and 5 bases from J, leaving 13 bases between. DNA of the CDR3: TGTGCCAGCGTCGAACTACCACACAATGAGCAGTTCTTC. The encoded protein is CASVELPHNEQFF.

This chain links TRBV21-1 with TRBJ1-5; the table assigns TRBD1, which was not confirmed against the DNA. TRBV21-1 is described as a pseudogene. CDR3 size: 19 residues. This CDR3 reads CASSSRPNRDRASNQPQHF. The CDR3 DNA sequence: TGTGCCAGCAGCTCCCGACCAAATCGGGACAGGGCTAGCAATCAGCCCCAGCATTTT.

This chain links TRBV7-2 with TRBJ2-4; tentative D call: TRBD2 (6 bases). With 1 base removed from V and 0 bases from J, the gap between germline ends came to 16 bases. Germline assignment: CDR1 SGHTA and CDR2 FQGNSA. This CDR3 is 18 amino acids long. For the CDR3, the DNA is TGTGCCAGCAGCTTAGACGGAGGGTGGGGACTAGCCAAAAACATTCAGTACTTC. Translation gives CASSLDGGWGLAKNIQYF.